This TCR beta chain was profiled in a study of blood T cells in healthy people across ages. General observations from the study: Roughly linear age-related decline in beta diversity appeared, significant by age approximately 40. In long-lived donors, naive CD4+ cell counts and diversity exceeded those of aged donors. Investigators viewed diversity estimates from one million T cells as underestimates, the study reported.

This CDR3 is 15 amino acids long. Trimming cost V 5 bases and J 9 bases; bases outside gene matches: 9. Germline V gene sequence: CDR1 SEHNR, CDR2 FQNEAQ (reference sequence). This clonotype occurred a few times. The target antigen is unknown. The authors ran a second PCR of 7 to 11 cycles using a sample-barcoded 5' primer and a J-beta primer mix. TCRdb reprocessed the 5' RACE reads with MiXCR, giving one entry per CDR3 protein. The data show around 500,000 distinct CDR3 sequences, under 55% seen once. The specimen sequenced was blood. The chain employs TRBV7-9 and TRBJ2-1, with TRBD2 matching 11 bases. The TCR originated in a man older than 75 in good health. CDR3 nucleotides: TGTGCCAGCAGCCAGACCGTAGCGGGAGGGGTTGAGCAGTTCTTC. It encodes CASSQTVAGGVEQFF.